The 18 T cell receptor beta chains given below trace back to one sample, sequenced in a study of control samples from healthy donors and cancer patients (dated by TCRdb to 2018 to 2021). The method was the immunoSEQ multiplex PCR assay. TCRdb limited this immuneACCESS table to in-frame rearrangements with V and J called. A share of clones is missing; checked studies link under half to unresolved V genes, and the rest is unexplained. The sample has 150,000 to 200,000 clones on record, around 94% of them singletons. The top ten clonotypes cover 1.1% to 1.5% of the sample. The sequenced material came from blood. These TCRs come from a woman aged 18-29 years in good health.

This clone was detected once. This chain links TRBV7-2 with TRBJ2-1; TRBD2 is a possible D gene (5 bases). Trimming left V 5 bases short and J 4 bases short, with 18 bases between. The V gene's germline CDR1 is SGHTA and CDR2 FQGNSA. The CDR3 loop spans 16 amino acids. The DNA for the CDR3 is TGTGCCAGCAGCGCGCGGGTAGAGACTTCTTACAATGAGCAGTTCTTC. Translating it yields CASSARVETSYNEQFF.

J is TRBJ1-2 and V is TRBV15; perhaps TRBD1 as D (5 bases). Germline V gives CDR1 LNHNV, CDR2 YYDKDF (reference sequence). V shed 0 bases and J shed 7 bases, with 15 bases lying between them. This CDR3 has 15 amino acids. The CDR3 nucleotides are TGTGCCACCAGCAGAGATCGGGGCAGCTCCGGTGGCTACACCTTC. This encodes CATSRDRGSSGGYTF.

This rearrangement joins TRBV19 to TRBJ2-7, with 9 bases fitting TRBD1. CDR3 length equals 15 residues. Germline assignment: CDR1 LNHDA and CDR2 SQIVND (reference sequence). Trimming at V came to 5 bases and at J to 3 bases, leaving 8 bases not matched to a gene. This chain's CDR3 is CASSVSPGQGYEQYF. Here the CDR3 DNA reads TGTGCCAGTAGTGTCTCACCGGGACAGGGCTACGAGCAGTACTTC.

The rearrangement uses TRBV12-3 or TRBV12-4 and TRBJ1-5; D uncertain. Trimming left V 8 bases short and J 9 bases short, with 11 bases between. The CDR3 has 11 residues. Written as DNA, the CDR3 is TGTGCCAGCGGACCCTTGTGGCCCCAGCATTTT. This translates into CASGPLWPQHF.

V and J are TRBV4-3 and TRBJ1-4; a weak D match, TRBD1 (5 bases). Germline CDR1 is LGHNA and CDR2 is YSLEER. Trimming removed 1 base at V and 8 bases at J, with 20 bases between. There are 17 residues in the CDR3. This CDR3 is CASSQGVQAGTREKLFF. The CDR3 coding sequence is TGCGCCAGCAGCCAAGGGGTCCAGGCGGGGACTAGGGAAAAACTGTTTTTT.

In this sample, this clone turned up a few times. The rearrangement joins TRBV6-1 to TRBJ1-5, with D perhaps matching TRBD1 (5 bases). Trimming took 1 base from V and 3 from J, leaving 13 bases between them. The CDR3 has 16 residues. Looked up from germline, CDR1 is MNHNS and CDR2 is SASEGT. CDR3: CASSEVMGRNNQPQHF. CDR3 DNA sequence: TGTGCCAGCAGTGAAGTCATGGGGCGGAACAATCAGCCCCAGCATTTT.

The chain joins TRBV5-5 to TRBJ1-6; D is unclear. Trimming left V 3 bases short and J 4 bases short, with 11 bases between. The CDR3 loop spans 15 amino acids. The germline gives CDR1 SGHKS, CDR2 YYEKEE (reference sequence). The CDR3 nucleotides read TGTGCCAGCAGCTGGCGGGCAGAATATAATTCACCCCTCCACTTT. Translated: CASSWRAEYNSPLHF.

This rearrangement joins TRBV2 to TRBJ1-1; no clear D gene. The CDR3 is 12 amino acids. The ends were cut back, 7 bases at V and 3 bases at J, with 9 bases in the middle. Germline CDR1 reads SNHLY; CDR2 reads FYNNEI. In nucleotides, the CDR3 is TGTGCCAGCACAGCCTGGGACACTGAAGCTTTCTTT. Its protein product is CASTAWDTEAFF.

The chain carries TRBV24-1 and TRBJ2-2; 7 positions agree with TRBD1. V gave up 6 bases and J gave up 7 bases; unmatched junction bases: 10. CDR1 KGHDR and CDR2 SFDVKD come from the germline V gene. The length of the CDR3 is 15 residues. The CDR3 loop is CATSKGATIGGELFF. The CDR3 DNA is TGTGCCACCAGTAAGGGGGCAACTATCGGCGGGGAGCTGTTTTTT.

The chain employs TRBV4-1 and TRBJ1-6; TRBD1 might be the D (5 bases). V was cut by 0 bases and J by 10 bases, with 16 bases left in between. This CDR3 is 16 amino acids long. Germline V gene sequence: CDR1 MGHRA, CDR2 YSYEKL. CDR3 residues: CASSQESVAGGSPLHF. The CDR3, as DNA: TGCGCCAGCAGCCAAGAATCGGTCGCCGGGGGGTCACCCCTCCACTTT.

The chain is built from TRBV6-4 and TRBJ2-3; 10 nucleotides line up with TRBD2. The V gene's germline CDR1 is MRHNA and CDR2 SNTAGT. The CDR3 consists of 14 residues. The V gene end was trimmed by 6 bases and the J gene end by 6 bases; junction bases not matched to a gene: 6. The CDR3 reads CASSQAGGPDTQYF. CDR3 in DNA: TGTGCCAGCAGCCAAGCGGGAGGGCCTGATACGCAGTATTTT.

The CDR3 bases are TGTGCCAGCAGTTACAGTGTCCGGGAGACCCAGTACTTC. Translating it yields CASSYSVRETQYF. The V and J genes are TRBV6-6 and TRBJ2-5; no reliable D call. The CDR3 loop spans 13 amino acids. V was pared by 2 bases and J by 5 bases, with 9 bases between. CDR1 MNHNY and CDR2 SVGAGI come from the germline V gene (reference sequence).

CDR3 DNA: TGTGCCAGCAGCTTAGTCCCGGGACAGCAGTACTTC. Its translation: CASSLVPGQQYF. This sequence joins TRBV11-2 and TRBJ2-7; D assignment may be TRBD1 or TRBD2 (5 bases each). Germline V CDR1 and CDR2: SGHAT, FQNNGV. The CDR3 is made up of 12 amino acids. The V end was cut by 1 base, the J end by 8 bases, with 9 bases between.

The chain uses TRBV6-1 and TRBJ1-2, with D possibly matching TRBD1 (5 bases). The CDR3 totals 13 residues. Looked up from germline, CDR1 is MNHNS and CDR2 is SASEGT. V was trimmed by 1 base and J by 5 bases, leaving 8 bases between them. The CDR3 DNA follows: TGTGCCAGCAGTGAAGGTCCAGGGTATGGCTACACCTTC. Translation gives CASSEGPGYGYTF.

The gene calls are TRBV19 and TRBJ1-2; D is unclear. The CDR3 is 12 amino acids. Germline V gives CDR1 LNHDA, CDR2 SQIVND (reference sequence). The germline V and J ends were trimmed by 3 bases and 7 bases, with 9 bases remaining between them. DNA of the CDR3: TGTGCCAGTAGTATGATAATGGGTGGCTACACCTTC. Protein sequence: CASSMIMGGYTF.

The chain links TRBV2 to TRBJ1-1; 9 bases map to TRBD1. V lost 7 bases to trimming and J lost 3 bases; unmatched junction nucleotides: 12. This CDR3 is 16 amino acids long. Germline loops: CDR1 SNHLY, CDR2 FYNNEI. This CDR3 is CASIIGQGRPYTEAFF. The CDR3 DNA follows: TGTGCCAGCATTATTGGACAGGGGCGACCCTACACTGAAGCTTTCTTT.

The chain uses TRBV7-9 and TRBJ2-2; D is perhaps TRBD1 (6 bases). Trimming pared 5 bases from V and 7 bases from J, leaving 23 bases between. This CDR3 region has 17 residues. Germline CDR1 is SEHNR and CDR2 is FQNEAQ (reference sequence). The CDR3 DNA reads as TGTGCCAGCAGCCCCTCGCTGCCCCACAGGGCGGGCGGGGAGCTGTTTTTT. Its protein is CASSPSLPHRAGGELFF.

A word on this clone: Sequence at one end of the junction differs from germline and may be a read error. The CDR3 loop is CASAPDASSPLHF. The CDR3 DNA reads TGTGCCAGCGCACCAGACGCCTCTTCACCCCTCCACTTT. The chain joins TRBV18 to TRBJ1-6; D uncertain. Looked up from germline, CDR1 is KGHSH and CDR2 is LQKENI. The CDR3 runs 13 residues.